This TCR beta chain was sequenced for a study of T cells expressing NK-cell markers. The CDR3 has 15 amino acids. Germline V gene data show CDR1 as MNHNS and CDR2 as SASEGT. TCRdb reprocessed the 5' RACE reads; each CDR3 protein has one entry and no DNA is given. This sample's table reports around 280,000 distinct CDR3 sequences. The sequence was obtained from a man aged 18 to 30 in good health. The sequencing input was blood T cells: a sorted CD56 or NKG2C T cell subset, CD4+ or CD8+ T cells, or bulk PBMC T cells (not recorded which). The chain links TRBV6-1 to TRBJ2-2; as DNA is missing, the TRBD2 call by TCRdb cannot be tested. CDR3 in amino acids: CASLNSGGPTGELFF.